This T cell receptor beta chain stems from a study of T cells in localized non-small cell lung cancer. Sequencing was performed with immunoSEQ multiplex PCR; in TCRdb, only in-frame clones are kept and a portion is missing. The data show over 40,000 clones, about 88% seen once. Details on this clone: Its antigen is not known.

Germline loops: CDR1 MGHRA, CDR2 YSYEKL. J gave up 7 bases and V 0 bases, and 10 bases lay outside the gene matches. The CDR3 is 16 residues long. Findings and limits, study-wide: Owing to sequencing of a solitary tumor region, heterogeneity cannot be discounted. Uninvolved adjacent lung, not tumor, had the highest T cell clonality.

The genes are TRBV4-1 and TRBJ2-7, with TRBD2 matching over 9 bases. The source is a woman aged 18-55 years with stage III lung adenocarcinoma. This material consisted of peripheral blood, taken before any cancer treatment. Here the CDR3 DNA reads TGCGCCAGCAGCCAAGATCTTGGCGGGGGGGCGTGGGAGCAGTACTTC. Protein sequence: CASSQDLGGGAWEQYF.